This TCR beta chain derives from a study of T-cell memory formation after mild COVID-19 (TCRdb year 2021). Notes on the research overall: TCR sequence clusters from the two donors were found to be largely donor specific. Two young, previously healthy adult volunteers, one female and one male, were included in the cohort. In a couple of donors, T-cell clones that expanded and contracted after mild COVID-19 were tracked by sequencing TCRalpha and TCRbeta repertoires over time.

Here is what the overall study found, with its caveats: The detection of some responding clones in pre-infection memory suggests that pre-existing cross-reactive memory T cells joined the SARS-CoV-2 response. Whether the second-wave clones peaking on day 37 were SARS-CoV-2 specific was not confirmed. From day 15 to 85, contracting clones showed balanced CD4/CD8 phenotypes, whereas a second wave of clones that expanded from day 15 to 37 leaned towards CD4+. Contracting CD4+ clones were found mainly in CM and EM memory subsets, while CD8+ clones were enriched in EMRA. Only a couple of mild cases were covered in the study, and larger cohorts including severe cases with pre-infection samples were considered necessary.

This clonotype has a handful of counts. Its antigen is currently not known. No base quality information exists; no much larger clone differs at one position. The germline ends are 14 bases apart after V is trimmed by 4 bases and J by 1 base. The CDR3 starts with the cysteine, ends with the phenylalanine, and has 15 residues. Just CDR3 DNA is preserved here, 45 bases in frame from base 1. Taken from the germline V gene, the CDR1 and CDR2 loops are SGHTA and FQGNSA. PBMCs were isolated by Ficoll-Paque density gradient centrifugation. This sample was sequenced with an Illumina NovaSeq 6000. TCRalpha and TCRbeta cDNA libraries were constructed by 5'RACE with constant-segment primers, with sample barcodes and unique molecular identifiers being introduced. Trizol reagent was used to extract RNA from every sample. Libraries were amplified in two PCR steps, with a second sample barcode and Illumina TruSeq adapters added in the second step. Sequencing of libraries was performed on an Illumina NovaSeq with 2 x 150 bp paired-end reads. The authors' pipeline ran thus. The reads were demultiplexed and collapsed into UMI-guided consensus sequences using migec v1.2.7. With mixcr v2.1.11, UMI consensuses were aligned to TRA and TRB V and J templates and assembled into clonotypes. Clonotypes were classified as expanded or contracted when called significant by both edgeR and NoisET, with noise models trained on biological replicates. For edgeR calls, the thresholds were a false discovery rate-adjusted p below 0.01 and a log2 fold-change of 1. PCA with hierarchical clustering of max-normalized trajectories of the 1000 most abundant clonotypes was used as exploratory dynamics analysis. Separately sequenced CD4+ and CD8+ repertoires were used to assign a CD4 or CD8 phenotype to each responding clone. The public reads were run again by TCRdb, first through fastp at Q25 and then through MiXCR, and only productive beta chains were kept. Each CDR3 protein gets just one entry, which takes the most common genes and DNA from the rows behind it. The V and J calls shown here were made by TCRdb, not taken from the authors' results. The sample records 200,000 to 250,000 distinct CDR3 sequences, 15% of which are singletons. The ten largest clones take up 2% to 2.5% of the sample.

The sequence links TRBV7-2 to TRBJ2-7, and possibly TRBD2, on 5 matching bases. The sequenced sample was PBMCs or a T cell subset sorted from them (not recorded which). This TCR derives from an adult woman who had mild COVID-19 (a few samples of this study predate the infection). The sample titles of this study are shuffled in the database, so cell type and time point are left out; the donor was told from shared clones. At the DNA level, the sequence is TGTGCCAGCAGCTCCCAGCCTAGGGAGTCCTACGAGCAGTACTTC. Its protein is CASSSQPRESYEQYF.